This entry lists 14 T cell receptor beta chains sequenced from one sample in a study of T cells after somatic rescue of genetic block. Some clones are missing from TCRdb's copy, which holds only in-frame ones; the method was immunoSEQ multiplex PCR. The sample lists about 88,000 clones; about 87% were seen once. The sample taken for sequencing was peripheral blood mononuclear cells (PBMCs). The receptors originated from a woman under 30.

The CDR3 sequence: CARGTEGEKLFF. The CDR3 bases are TGTGCCAGGGGGACAGAGGGTGAAAAACTGTTTTTT. The V and J genes are TRBV27 and TRBJ1-4; TRBD1 matches 7 bases. Germline lookup yields CDR1 MNHEY and CDR2 SMNVEV (reference sequence). The V gene end was trimmed by 9 bases and the J gene end by 7 bases; junction bases not matched to a gene: 5. The CDR3 has 12 residues.

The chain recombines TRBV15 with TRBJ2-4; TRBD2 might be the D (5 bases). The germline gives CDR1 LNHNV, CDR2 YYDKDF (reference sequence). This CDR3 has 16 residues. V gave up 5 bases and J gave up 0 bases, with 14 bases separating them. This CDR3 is CATSPPSGLAKNIQYF. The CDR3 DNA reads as TGTGCCACCAGCCCTCCTTCCGGACTAGCCAAAAACATTCAGTACTTC.

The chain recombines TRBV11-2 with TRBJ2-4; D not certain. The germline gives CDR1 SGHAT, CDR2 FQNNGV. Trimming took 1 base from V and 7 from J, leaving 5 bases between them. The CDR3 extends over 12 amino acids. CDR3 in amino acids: CASSLGPNIQYF. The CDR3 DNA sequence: TGTGCCAGCAGCTTAGGCCCGAACATTCAGTACTTC.

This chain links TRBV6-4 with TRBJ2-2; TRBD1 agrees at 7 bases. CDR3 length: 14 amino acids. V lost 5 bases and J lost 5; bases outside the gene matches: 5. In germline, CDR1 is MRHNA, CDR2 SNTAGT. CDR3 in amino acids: CASSSTGDTGELFF. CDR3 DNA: TGTGCCAGCAGTTCAACAGGGGATACCGGGGAGCTGTTTTTT.

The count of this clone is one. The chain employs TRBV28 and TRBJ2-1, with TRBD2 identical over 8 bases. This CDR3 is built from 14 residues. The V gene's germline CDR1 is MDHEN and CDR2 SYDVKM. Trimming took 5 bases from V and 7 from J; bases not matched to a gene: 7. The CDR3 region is CASSGTRGRNEQFF. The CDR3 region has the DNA TGTGCCAGCAGTGGGACTAGGGGAAGGAATGAGCAGTTCTTC. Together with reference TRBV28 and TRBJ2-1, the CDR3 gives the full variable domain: DVKVTQSSRYLVKRTGEKVFLECVQDMDHENMFWYRQDPGLGLRLIYFSYDVKMKEKGDIPEGYSVSREKKERFSLILESASTNQTSMYLCASSGTRGRNEQFFGPGTRLTVL.

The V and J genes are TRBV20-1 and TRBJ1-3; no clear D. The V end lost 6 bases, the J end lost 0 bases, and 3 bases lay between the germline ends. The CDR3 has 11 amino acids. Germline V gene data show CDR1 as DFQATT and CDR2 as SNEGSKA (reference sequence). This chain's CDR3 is CSAPSGNTIYF. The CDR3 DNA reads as TGCAGTGCCCCCTCTGGAAACACCATATATTTT.

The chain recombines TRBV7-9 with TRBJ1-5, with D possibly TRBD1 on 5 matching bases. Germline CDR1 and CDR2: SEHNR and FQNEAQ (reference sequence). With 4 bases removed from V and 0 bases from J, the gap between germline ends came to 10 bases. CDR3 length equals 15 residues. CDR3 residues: CASSSTENSNQPQHF. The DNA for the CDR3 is TGTGCCAGCAGCTCGACAGAAAATAGCAATCAGCCCCAGCATTTT.

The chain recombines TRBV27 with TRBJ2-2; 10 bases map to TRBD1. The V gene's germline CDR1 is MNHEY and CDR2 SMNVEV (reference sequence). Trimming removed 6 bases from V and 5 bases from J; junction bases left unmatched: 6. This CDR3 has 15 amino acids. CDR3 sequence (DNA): TGTGCCAGCAGCCTCCGGGACAGGGGAACCGGGGAGCTGTTTTTT. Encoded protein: CASSLRDRGTGELFF.

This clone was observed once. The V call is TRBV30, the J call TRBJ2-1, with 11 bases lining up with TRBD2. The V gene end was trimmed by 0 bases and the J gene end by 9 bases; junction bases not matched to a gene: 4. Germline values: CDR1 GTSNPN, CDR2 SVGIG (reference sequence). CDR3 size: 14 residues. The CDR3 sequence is CAWSVLGLAAEQFF. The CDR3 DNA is TGTGCCTGGAGTGTACTGGGACTAGCGGCTGAGCAGTTCTTC. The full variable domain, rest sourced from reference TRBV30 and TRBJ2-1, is SQTIHQWPATLVQPVGSPLSLECTVEGTSNPNLYWYRQAAGRGLQLLFYSVGIGQISSEVPQNLSASRPQDRQFILSSKKLLLSDSGFYLCAWSVLGLAAEQFFGPGTRLTVL.

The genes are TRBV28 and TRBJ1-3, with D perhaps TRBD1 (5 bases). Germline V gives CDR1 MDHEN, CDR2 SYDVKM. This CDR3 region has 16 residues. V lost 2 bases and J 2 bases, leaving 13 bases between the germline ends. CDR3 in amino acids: CASSLISVTAGNTIYF. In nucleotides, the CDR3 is TGTGCCAGCAGTTTAATCTCCGTGACAGCTGGAAACACCATATATTTT.

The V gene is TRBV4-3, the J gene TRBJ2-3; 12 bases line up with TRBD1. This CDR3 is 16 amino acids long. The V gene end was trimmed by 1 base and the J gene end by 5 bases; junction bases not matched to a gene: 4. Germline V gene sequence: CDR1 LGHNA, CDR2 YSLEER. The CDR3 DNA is TGCGCCAGCAGCCAAGGGGACAGGGGGCTTGGAGATACGCAGTATTTT. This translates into CASSQGDRGLGDTQYF.

CDR3 in amino acids: CASSEALRLAGGEQYF. The CDR3 DNA is TGTGCCAGCAGTGAAGCGCTGCGGCTAGCGGGAGGCGAGCAGTACTTC. The chain uses TRBV2 and TRBJ2-7; 11 bases are a match to TRBD2. Germline CDR1 and CDR2: SNHLY and FYNNEI. V shed 0 bases and J 6 bases; nucleotides not matched to a gene: 7. CDR3 length: 16 residues. Combining the CDR3 with reference TRBV2 and TRBJ2-7 gives the whole variable domain EPEVTQTPSHQVTQMGQEVILRCVPISNHLYFYWYRQILGQKVEFLVSFYNNEISEKSEIFDDQFSVERPDGSNFTLKIRSTKLEDSAMYFCASSEALRLAGGEQYFGPGTRLTVT.

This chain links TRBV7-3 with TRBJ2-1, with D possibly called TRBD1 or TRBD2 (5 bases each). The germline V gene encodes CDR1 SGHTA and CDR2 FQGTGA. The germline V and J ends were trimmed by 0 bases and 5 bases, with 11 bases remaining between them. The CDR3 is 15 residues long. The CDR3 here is CASSLTGVYDNEQFF. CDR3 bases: TGTGCCAGCAGCTTAACGGGGGTTTATGACAATGAGCAGTTCTTC.

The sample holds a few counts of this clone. DNA of the CDR3: TGTGCCAGCAGCTTAGAGCCCTCTAGCACAGATACGCAGTATTTT. It codes for CASSLEPSSTDTQYF. The chain has TRBV13 and TRBJ2-3; D remains unclear. Trimming removed 1 base from V and 0 bases from J, with 8 bases in between. CDR3 length: 15 amino acids. Germline values: CDR1 PRHDT, CDR2 FYEKMQ (reference sequence).